This TCR beta chain is from a study of CD8+ T cells in alopecia areata (dated by TCRdb to the late 2010s). For the wider study: The treated patients, all with moderate-to-severe alopecia areata, were enrolled in an open-label pilot trial of oral tofacitinib given at 5 to 10 mg twice daily. Tofacitinib-treated patients had biopsies at baseline and at 4 and 24 weeks of treatment, with a later scalp biopsy in several patients. On the human side, TCRbeta sequencing was run on scalp tissue and on sorted CD4+ and CD8+ peripheral blood T cells from healthy controls and from alopecia areata patients with either patchy or totalis/universalis disease. The RNA source kit depended on sample type: the PAXgene miRNA kit for fixed scalp, the miRNeasy kit for PBMCs, and the RNeasy kit for mouse skin. High-throughput TCRbeta sequencing was used to examine T cell clonal expansion in alopecia areata in both the C3H/HeJ mouse model and human patients. Tofacitinib was given for 6 to 18 months, followed by 6 months of follow-up off drug to assess delayed response and recurrence. Clonality in the scalp was compared among normal scalp (n=4), patchy alopecia areata scalp (n=8), and alopecia totalis/universalis scalp (n=8). TCRbeta CDR3 regions were amplified by immunoSEQ multiplex PCR with 35 Vbeta forward and 13 Jbeta reverse primers.

Library prep was done by the immunoSEQ multiplex PCR assay. For TCR sequencing, RNA was extracted from every sample and reverse transcribed into cDNA to serve as template. First-strand cDNA was synthesized with SuperScript III using a 2:1 mix of oligo-dT and random hexamers. A synthetic immune receptor repertoire was used to measure amplification bias, and any remaining bias was corrected computationally. On the authors' methods: Raw reads were preprocessed to remove errors, and CDR3 was defined according to IMGT conventions as the region from the conserved cysteine to phenylalanine. Clonality was calculated as 1 minus Shannon entropy normalized by log2 of the number of productive unique TCRs. CD4 or CD8 identity of scalp clones was inferred by cross-referencing scalp TCRbeta sequences with sorted blood CD4 and CD8 repertoires. As stored in TCRdb, this immuneACCESS dataset retains in-frame rearrangements with V and J assigned. A fraction of the clones does not appear; measured against another copy, unresolved V genes explain less than half of the discrepancy, and the remainder lacks a known reason. From that table come the V and J calls and clone size; the DNA was used to work out D and trimming. This sample comprises some 130,000 clones, 49% of them detected only once. Together, the top ten hold roughly a sixth of the sample.

CDR3 length: 15 amino acids, cysteine to phenylalanine. CDR3 DNA only is kept here, 45 bases in frame from base 1. Relative to germline, V is missing 1 base and J is missing 7 bases, with 4 bases of the junction outside any gene match. As encoded in the germline V gene, CDR1 is MGHDK while CDR2 is SYGVNS. What the work shows at the level of the full study, not this receptor alone: TCR sequences shared between patients were less clear than in mice, possibly partly because of HLA diversity in the patient population. Resident alphabeta T cells in normal human skin are also sequenced, complicating scalp TCR repertoire analysis, unlike mouse skin dominated by gammadelta T cells. Higher clonality and more expanded CD8+ clones were observed in lesional scalp than in normal scalp, particularly in alopecia totalis/universalis, a finding suggestive of antigenic drive.

Points on this clone: It has no known antigen specificity. Base qualities were left out, and no much larger clone turns up one base away.

The meaning of the sample's time point label: baseline before oral tofacitinib. Peripheral blood and lesional scalp punch biopsies were obtained from patients with alopecia areata. PBMCs were isolated by density centrifugation and stained for CD3, CD4 and CD8, and CD4+ and CD8+ T cells were sorted on a FACSAria. Source: CD8+ T cells sorted from blood, taken at week 0. This TCR was sampled from a human donor with alopecia areata. This chain is built from TRBV25-1 and TRBJ2-1, and TRBD2 matches 10 of the central bases. The nucleotide sequence reads TGTGCCAGCAGTGAATGGACTAGCGGTGGGAATGAGCAGTTCTTC. It translates as CASSEWTSGGNEQFF.